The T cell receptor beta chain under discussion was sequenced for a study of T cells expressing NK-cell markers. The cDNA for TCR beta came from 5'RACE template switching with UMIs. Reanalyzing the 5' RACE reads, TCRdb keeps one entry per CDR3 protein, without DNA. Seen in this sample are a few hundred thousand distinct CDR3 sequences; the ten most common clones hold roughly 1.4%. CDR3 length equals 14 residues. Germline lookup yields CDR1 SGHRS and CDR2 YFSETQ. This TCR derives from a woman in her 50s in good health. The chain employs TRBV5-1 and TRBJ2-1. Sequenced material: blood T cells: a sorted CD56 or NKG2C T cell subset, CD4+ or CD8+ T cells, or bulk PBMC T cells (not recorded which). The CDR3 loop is CASSFHQRSNEQFF.